One sample yielded the 20 T cell receptor beta chains listed below, sequenced in a study of CD8 T cells in Susac syndrome. Reverse transcription used roughly 0.45 to 1 ug RNA and random hexamers. TCRdb processed the immunoSEQ multiplex PCR reads anew with MiXCR; each CDR3 protein has one entry. In the table there are fewer than 350,000 distinct CDR3 sequences, 75% to 90% of which are singletons. The sequenced sample consisted of CD8+ T cells from PBMCs. These TCRs come from a human donor with multiple sclerosis.

The CDR3 region is CASSEALLAGGQREQYF. The CDR3 coding sequence is TGTGCCAGCAGTGAAGCGCTACTAGCGGGAGGACAGAGGGAGCAGTACTTC. The genes are TRBV6-1 and TRBJ2-7; 12 nucleotides align to TRBD2. The germline CDR1 and CDR2 sequences are MNHNS and SASEGT. This CDR3 has 17 residues. The V segment lost 0 bases and the J segment 7 bases; nucleotides outside the gene matches: 10.

This rearrangement joins TRBV6-5 to TRBJ1-2; D gene uncertain. Trimming shortened V by 4 bases and J by 8 bases, and 23 bases separated the two germline ends. The CDR3 sequence is 16 residues long. Germline assignment: CDR1 MNHEY and CDR2 SVGAGI. CDR3 DNA: TGTGCCAGCAGTTCGCGGCAGTCACTTCCCATTTGGGGCTACACCTTC. This translates into CASSSRQSLPIWGYTF.

DNA of the CDR3: TGCGCCAGCAGCCAAGTTGGGGGTTCTGAGCAGTTCTTC. Residues: CASSQVGGSEQFF. The chain couples TRBV4-3 to TRBJ2-1; D assignment may be TRBD1 or TRBD2 (5 bases each). This CDR3 contains 13 residues. The germline V and J ends were trimmed by 1 base and 9 bases, with 10 bases remaining between them. Per germline, CDR1 LGHNA and CDR2 YSLEER.

The chain is built from TRBV12-3 or TRBV12-4 and TRBJ1-1; TRBD1 aligns across 7 bases. V gave up 7 bases and J gave up 2 bases; unmatched junction bases: 13. CDR3 size: 16 residues. The CDR3 here is CASKMDRPHENTEAFF. The CDR3 DNA reads as TGTGCCAGCAAGATGGACAGGCCGCATGAAAACACTGAAGCTTTCTTT.

The chain is built from TRBV27 and TRBJ2-7; tentatively, D is TRBD1 or TRBD2 (6 bases each). CDR1 MNHEY and CDR2 SMNVEV come from the germline V gene (reference sequence). Trimming cost V 6 bases and J 2 bases, with 20 bases left between them. The length of the CDR3 is 16 residues. As DNA, the CDR3 is TGTGCCAGCAGCCCCTCCGGGGGCACCGTGGCCTACGAGCAGTACTTC. Translation gives CASSPSGGTVAYEQYF.

A single count supports this clonotype. This chain's CDR3 is CASSSLGLAGSNTGELFF. For the CDR3, the DNA is TGTGCCAGCAGCTCTCTCGGACTAGCGGGGTCGAACACCGGGGAGCTGTTTTTT. The rearrangement joins TRBV7-6 to TRBJ2-2; TRBD2 aligns across 12 bases. The V segment lost 4 bases and the J segment 0 bases; nucleotides outside the gene matches: 6. Germline V gene data show CDR1 as SGHVS and CDR2 as FNYEAQ. The CDR3 extends over 18 amino acids.

This clonotype was counted only a few times. The V call is TRBV12-3 or TRBV12-4, the J call TRBJ2-1; 7 bases fit TRBD2. V lost 5 bases and J lost 5; bases outside the gene matches: 9. This CDR3 is built from 15 residues. CDR3 DNA: TGTGCCAGCAGTGTAGAGGCTAGCGGAAACAATGAGCAGTTCTTC. Its translation: CASSVEASGNNEQFF.

About this clonotype: The junction shows a germline mismatch at one end, possibly a read error. The V call is TRBV4-3, the J call TRBJ1-1; a possible D gene is TRBD1 (5 bases). The V gene's germline CDR1 is LGHNA and CDR2 YSLEER. The CDR3 is 14 residues long. CDR3 amino acids: CASSQTWDGSEAFF. The CDR3 nucleotides read TGCGCCAGCAGCCAGACTTGGGACGGATCTGAGGCTTTCTTT.

The chain links TRBV24-1 to TRBJ2-5; TRBD2 aligns across 7 bases. This CDR3 comprises 17 residues. The V gene's germline CDR1 is KGHDR and CDR2 SFDVKD. With 1 base clipped from V and 0 bases from J, the junction kept 7 bases outside the gene matches. CDR3 nucleotides: TGTGCCACCAGTGATTTCCGGGGGGAGACGGACCAAGAGACCCAGTACTTC. This sequence encodes CATSDFRGETDQETQYF.

The chain carries TRBV24-1 and TRBJ2-3, with a weak D call TRBD2 (6 bases). This CDR3 is built from 18 residues. V gave up 11 bases and J gave up 0 bases, with 26 bases separating them. Germline V CDR1 and CDR2: KGHDR, SFDVKD. The CDR3 sequence is CANKSQSIPGGSTDTQYF. DNA for the CDR3: TGTGCCAACAAGAGCCAGAGTATCCCCGGGGGAAGCACAGATACGCAGTATTTT.

The chain employs TRBV20-1 and TRBJ2-7; D remains ambiguous. Trimming cost V 1 base and J 2 bases, with 9 bases left between them. Germline CDR1 and CDR2: DFQATT and SNEGSKA (reference sequence). The length of the CDR3 is 13 residues. DNA for the CDR3: TGCAGTGCTAGAGGGCCTAACACCTACGAGCAGTACTTC. Its translation is CSARGPNTYEQYF.

This sequence joins TRBV10-3 and TRBJ2-7, with 7 bases lining up with TRBD1. Germline V lookup: CDR1 ENHRY, CDR2 SYGVKD. Trimming took 7 bases from V and 5 from J; bases not matched to a gene: 11. CDR3 size: 14 residues. CDR3 bases: TGTGCCATCAAGGGGGCAGGGATTAGGGACGAGCAGTACTTC. The encoded protein is CAIKGAGIRDEQYF.

The gene calls are TRBV6-5 and TRBJ2-7; D is possibly TRBD2 (6 bases). Germline-derived CDR1 and CDR2 are MNHEY and SVGAGI. The CDR3 has 15 residues. The V gene lost 4 bases and the J gene lost 7 bases, with 20 bases spanning the gap. The CDR3 loop reads CASSFNHRGAGEQYF. CDR3 nucleotide sequence: TGTGCCAGCAGTTTCAACCACCGCGGGGCAGGGGAGCAGTACTTC.

The chain joins TRBV28 to TRBJ1-1; the D gene is possibly TRBD1 (5 bases). Trimming took off 6 bases at V and 0 bases at J, with 14 bases between the two ends. This CDR3 has 15 amino acids. Per the germline V gene, CDR1 is MDHEN and CDR2 is SYDVKM. The CDR3 is CASRFGGTLNTEAFF. The CDR3 DNA follows: TGTGCCAGCAGGTTCGGGGGGACCTTGAACACTGAAGCTTTCTTT.

The chain is built from TRBV7-9 and TRBJ2-1; no clear D gene. The CDR3 runs to 16 residues. The germline V gene encodes CDR1 SEHNR and CDR2 FQNEAQ (reference sequence). Deletions cut 5 bases from V and 0 bases from J, with 14 bases between. The CDR3 coding sequence is TGTGCCAGCAGCCCCATCCACGGCAGCTCCTACAATGAGCAGTTCTTC. It translates to CASSPIHGSSYNEQFF.

This clonotype was picked up a small number of times. The rearrangement links TRBV2 to TRBJ2-5; D is possibly TRBD2 (5 bases). Trimming left V 6 bases short and J 3 bases short, with 8 bases between. The CDR3 has 12 amino acids. Per germline, CDR1 SNHLY and CDR2 FYNNEI. The CDR3: CASRGVEETQYF. DNA of the CDR3: TGTGCCAGCAGGGGAGTGGAAGAGACCCAGTACTTC. Filled out from reference TRBV2 and TRBJ2-5, the complete variable domain reads EPEVTQTPSHQVTQMGQEVILRCVPISNHLYFYWYRQILGQKVEFLVSFYNNEISEKSEIFDDQFSVERPDGSNFTLKIRSTKLEDSAMYFCASRGVEETQYFGPGTRLLVL.

V usage is TRBV20-1 and J usage is TRBJ2-1; the D gene is possibly TRBD1 (6 bases). Trimming removed 8 bases at V and 0 bases at J, with 23 bases between. Germline V gene lookup returns CDR1 DFQATT and CDR2 SNEGSKA (reference sequence). The CDR3 sequence is 17 residues long. The CDR3 spells CSSRGRTDENSYNEQFF. The CDR3 DNA reads TGCAGTTCCAGGGGAAGAACAGATGAAAACTCCTACAATGAGCAGTTCTTC.

The gene calls are TRBV28 and TRBJ1-2; D unclear. The V end was cut by 6 bases, the J end by 6 bases, with 8 bases between. From germline, CDR1 is MDHEN and CDR2 SYDVKM. The CDR3 runs to 11 residues. The DNA for the CDR3 is TGTGCCAGCAGGTCCTTCAATGGCTACACCTTC. Translation gives CASRSFNGYTF.

This chain joins TRBV10-3 and TRBJ2-1; TRBD1 aligns across 7 bases. V was clipped by 6 bases and J by 0 bases; unmatched bases: 11. CDR3 length equals 17 residues. Germline CDR1 ENHRY, CDR2 SYGVKD. The CDR3 loop is CAISPQGGQSSYNEQFF. The CDR3 DNA reads TGTGCCATCAGCCCCCAAGGGGGACAGAGCTCCTACAATGAGCAGTTCTTC.

V usage is TRBV4-2 and J usage is TRBJ2-1, with D maybe TRBD1 (6 bases). The CDR3 loop spans 16 amino acids. Germline V CDR1 and CDR2: LGHNA, YNFKEQ. Trimming removed 4 bases at V and 0 bases at J, with 13 bases between. CDR3 nucleotides: TGTGCCAGCAGCCTTAGGGGGACGAGCTCCTACAATGAGCAGTTCTTC. This codes for CASSLRGTSSYNEQFF.